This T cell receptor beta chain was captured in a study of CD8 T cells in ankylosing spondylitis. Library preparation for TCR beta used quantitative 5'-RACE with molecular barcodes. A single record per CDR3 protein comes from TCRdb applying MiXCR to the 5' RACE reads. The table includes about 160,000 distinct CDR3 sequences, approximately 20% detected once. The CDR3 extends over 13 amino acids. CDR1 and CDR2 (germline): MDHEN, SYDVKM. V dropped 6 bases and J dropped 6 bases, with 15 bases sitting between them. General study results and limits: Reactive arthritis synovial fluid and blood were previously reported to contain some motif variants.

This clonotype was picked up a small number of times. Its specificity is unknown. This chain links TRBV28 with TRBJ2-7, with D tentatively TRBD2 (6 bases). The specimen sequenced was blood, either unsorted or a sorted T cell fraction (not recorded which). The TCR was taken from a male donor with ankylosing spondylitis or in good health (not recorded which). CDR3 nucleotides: TGTGCCAGCAGGTTGGGGGGTCGGGTCGAGCAGTACTTC. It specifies CASRLGGRVEQYF.